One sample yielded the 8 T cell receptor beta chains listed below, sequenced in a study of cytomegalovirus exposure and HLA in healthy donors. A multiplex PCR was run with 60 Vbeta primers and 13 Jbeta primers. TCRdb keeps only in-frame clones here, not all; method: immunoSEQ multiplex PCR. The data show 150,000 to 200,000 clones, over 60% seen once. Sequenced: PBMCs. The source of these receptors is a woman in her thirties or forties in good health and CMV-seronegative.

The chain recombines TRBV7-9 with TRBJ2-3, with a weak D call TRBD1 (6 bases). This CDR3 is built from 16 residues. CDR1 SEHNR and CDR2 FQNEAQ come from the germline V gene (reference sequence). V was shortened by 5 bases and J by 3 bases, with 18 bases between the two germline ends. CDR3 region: CASSVNRDVRTDTQYF. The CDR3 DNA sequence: TGTGCCAGCAGCGTTAACAGGGATGTGAGAACAGATACGCAGTATTTT.

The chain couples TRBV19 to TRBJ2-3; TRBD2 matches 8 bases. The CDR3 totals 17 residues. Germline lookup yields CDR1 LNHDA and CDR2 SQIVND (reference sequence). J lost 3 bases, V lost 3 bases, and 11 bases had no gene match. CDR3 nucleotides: TGTGCCAGTAGTATGGGAGTAGCGGGATATGGAACAGATACGCAGTATTTT. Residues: CASSMGVAGYGTDTQYF. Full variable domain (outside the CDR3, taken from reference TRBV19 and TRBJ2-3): DGGITQSPKYLFRKEGQNVTLSCEQNLNHDAMYWYRQDPGQGLRLIYYSQIVNDFQKGDIAEGYSVSREKKESFPLTVTSAQKNPTAFYLCASSMGVAGYGTDTQYFGPGTRLTVL.

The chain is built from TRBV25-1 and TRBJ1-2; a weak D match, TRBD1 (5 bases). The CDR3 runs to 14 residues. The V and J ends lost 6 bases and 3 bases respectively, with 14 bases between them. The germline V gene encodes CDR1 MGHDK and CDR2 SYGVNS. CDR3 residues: CASRIPGEDYGYTF. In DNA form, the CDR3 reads TGTGCCAGCAGAATACCGGGGGAGGACTATGGCTACACCTTC.

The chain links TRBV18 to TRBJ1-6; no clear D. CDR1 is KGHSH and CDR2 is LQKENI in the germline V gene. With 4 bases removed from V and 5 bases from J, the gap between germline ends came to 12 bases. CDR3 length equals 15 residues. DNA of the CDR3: TGTGCCAGCTCACTGTCGCCCGGAGATAATTCACCCCTCCACTTT. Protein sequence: CASSLSPGDNSPLHF.

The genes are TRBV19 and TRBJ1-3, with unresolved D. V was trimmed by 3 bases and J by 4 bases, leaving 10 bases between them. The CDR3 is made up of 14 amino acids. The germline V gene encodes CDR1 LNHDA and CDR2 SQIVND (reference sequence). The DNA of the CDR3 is TGTGCCAGTAGTATGCTGAACGGGGGAAACACCATATATTTT. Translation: CASSMLNGGNTIYF.

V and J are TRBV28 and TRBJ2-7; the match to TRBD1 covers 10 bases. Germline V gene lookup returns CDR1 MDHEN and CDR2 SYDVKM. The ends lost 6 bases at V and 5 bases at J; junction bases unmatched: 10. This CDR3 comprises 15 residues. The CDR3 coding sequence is TGTGCCAGCAGGCCGCCGGGACAGGGGTTCCACGAGCAGTACGTC. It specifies CASRPPGQGFHEQYV.

The CDR3 DNA reads TGTGCCAGCAGCTTAGATCCCGGCACAGATACGCAGTATTTT. This sequence encodes CASSLDPGTDTQYF. The V and J genes are TRBV7-6 and TRBJ2-3; unclear D gene. V dropped 1 base and J dropped 1 base, with 6 bases sitting between them. CDR1 SGHVS and CDR2 FNYEAQ come from the germline V gene. CDR3 size: 14 residues.

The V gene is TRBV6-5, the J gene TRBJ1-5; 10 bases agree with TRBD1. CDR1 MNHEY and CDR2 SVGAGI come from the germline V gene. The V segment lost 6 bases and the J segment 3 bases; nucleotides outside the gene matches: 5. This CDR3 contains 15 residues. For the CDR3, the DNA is TGTGCCAGCAGCTCGGGACAGGGGAACAATCAGCCCCAGCATTTT. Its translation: CASSSGQGNNQPQHF.